This T cell receptor (beta chain) was documented in a study of cytomegalovirus exposure and HLA in healthy donors. Study conclusions and caveats: The authors listed some 150 TCR beta chains as cytomegalovirus-associated.

The PCR had 60 Vbeta and 13 Jbeta primers. Sequencing was performed with immunoSEQ multiplex PCR; in TCRdb, only in-frame clones are kept and a portion is missing. The table shows roughly 180,000 clones, with 84% occurring only once. The CDR3 covers 18 residues. Looked up from germline, CDR1 is SGHTA and CDR2 is FQGTGA. V lost 2 bases to trimming and J lost 0 bases; unmatched junction nucleotides: 7. On this clone itself: Its target is not known.

Sequencing was done on a sample of PBMCs. The V gene is TRBV7-3, the J gene TRBJ2-5, with 12 bases aligning to TRBD2. The receptor was isolated from a girl aged 10 to 17 in good health and CMV-seropositive. The CDR3 bases are TGTGCCAGCAGCTTAGGTCTTCGGACTAGCGGGGACCAAGAGACCCAGTACTTC. Translated, it gives CASSLGLRTSGDQETQYF.